The subject of this entry is one T cell receptor (beta chain). Its specificity is not known. Each donor's status was that of a healthy bone marrow donor. This CDR3 has 14 residues. V was trimmed by 4 bases and J by 5 bases, leaving 11 bases between them. In germline, CDR1 is SNHLY, CDR2 FYNNEI. Primers: 60 Vbeta forward and 13 Jbeta reverse. Some clones are missing from TCRdb's copy, which holds only in-frame ones; the method was immunoSEQ multiplex PCR. This sample has some 180,000 clones, with roughly 87% found just once. The data derive from a study of cytomegalovirus exposure and HLA in healthy donors. Study-wide points: Later on, an analysis tied roughly 17,000 TCR beta sequences to HLA alleles at 0.05 false discovery rate.

V gene TRBV2 combines with J gene TRBJ1-4, with D possibly being TRBD1 (6 bases). The clonotype was recovered from a girl under three years old in good health and CMV-seronegative. Sequenced material: PBMCs. In DNA form, the CDR3 reads TGTGCCAGCAGTGTACAGGGTCGAAATGAAAAACTGTTTTTT. Translated: CASSVQGRNEKLFF.